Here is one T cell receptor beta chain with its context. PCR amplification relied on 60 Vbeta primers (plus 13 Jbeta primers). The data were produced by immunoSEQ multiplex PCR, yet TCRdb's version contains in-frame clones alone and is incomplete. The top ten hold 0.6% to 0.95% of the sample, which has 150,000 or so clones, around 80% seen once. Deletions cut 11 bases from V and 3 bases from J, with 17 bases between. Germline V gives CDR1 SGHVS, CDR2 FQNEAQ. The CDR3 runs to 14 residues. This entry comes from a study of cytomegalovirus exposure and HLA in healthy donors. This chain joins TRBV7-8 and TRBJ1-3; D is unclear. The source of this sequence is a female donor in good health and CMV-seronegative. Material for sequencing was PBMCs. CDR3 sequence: CAVTPGTYGNTIYF. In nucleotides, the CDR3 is TGTGCCGTTACCCCGGGAACTTATGGAAACACCATATATTTT.